The next 6 T cell receptor beta chains were all read from a single sample in a study of T cells in narcolepsy. The method was immunoSEQ multiplex PCR; TCRdb's version includes in-frame clones alone and lacks a portion of them. Of 20,000 to 25,000 clones in the sample, under 95% are singletons; the top ten hold less than 1.2%. Sequencing was performed on CD45RA- memory CD4+ T cells from PBMCs. These receptors were taken from a human donor with narcolepsy.

The chain employs TRBV15 and TRBJ1-2; D is unclear. Trimming took 1 base from V and 1 from J, leaving 7 bases between them. Germline CDR1 is LNHNV and CDR2 is YYDKDF (reference sequence). CDR3 length: 14 amino acids. CDR3 protein: CATSRAGINYGYTF. The CDR3 DNA is TGTGCCACCAGCAGAGCTGGCATTAACTATGGCTACACCTTC.

V is TRBV4-2 and J is TRBJ2-5; 7 bases are shared with TRBD1. Germline V gene lookup returns CDR1 LGHNA and CDR2 YNFKEQ. This CDR3 is 17 amino acids long. The ends lost 0 bases at V and 5 bases at J; junction bases unmatched: 12. CDR3 DNA: TGTGCCAGCAGCCAAGACGCGAGTTACAGGGGTAATGAGACCCAGTACTTC. It codes for CASSQDASYRGNETQYF.

This clone is a singleton in its sample. The chain combines TRBV29-1 with TRBJ2-1; the D call may be TRBD1 or TRBD2 (6 bases each). The CDR3 has 11 residues. CDR1 is SQVTM and CDR2 is ANQGSEA in the germline V gene. Trimming stripped 7 bases from V and 10 bases from J, with 14 bases between. CDR3 in DNA: TGCAGCGCCCTGGAGGGGGGCGAGCAGTTCTTC. It specifies CSALEGGEQFF.

This clone was recorded once. The chain links TRBV28 to TRBJ2-1, with 7 positions matching TRBD2. The CDR3 is made up of 15 amino acids. The V and J ends lost 5 bases and 0 bases, in that order; junction bases with no gene match: 4. Germline V gives CDR1 MDHEN, CDR2 SYDVKM. The CDR3 nucleotides read TGTGCCAGCAGTGTGGCGGGGGTCTCCTACAATGAGCAGTTCTTC. Protein: CASSVAGVSYNEQFF.

This chain links TRBV18 with TRBJ1-2, with D tentatively TRBD1 (5 bases). Per the germline V gene, CDR1 is KGHSH and CDR2 is LQKENI. V was trimmed by 3 bases and J by 6 bases, leaving 17 bases between them. The CDR3 covers 15 residues. The CDR3 loop reads CASSPTGTLTDGYTF. The CDR3 DNA reads TGTGCCAGCTCACCTACCGGGACGTTGACTGATGGCTACACCTTC. Combining the CDR3 with reference TRBV18 and TRBJ1-2 gives the whole variable domain NAGVMQNPRHLVRRRGQEARLRCSPMKGHSHVYWYRQLPEEGLKFMVYLQKENIIDESGMPKERFSAEFPKEGPSILRIQQVVRGDSAAYFCASSPTGTLTDGYTFGSGTRLTVV.

This chain connects TRBV4-3 to TRBJ1-1; D is unclear. The CDR3 has 14 amino acids. The V end was cut by 0 bases, the J end by 5 bases, with 10 bases between. Germline CDR1 and CDR2: LGHNA and YSLEER. As DNA, the CDR3 is TGCGCCAGCAGCCAAGAGAAGGGAAGGACTGAAGCTTTCTTT. Translation gives CASSQEKGRTEAFF.